This record looks at one T cell receptor beta chain sequence and its context. This entry comes from a study of blood T cell repertoires in COVID-19. Study information: Some COVID-19 samples were acute and others convalescent; all came from the United States, Italy and Spain. T cells, B-cell-depleted T cells, or PBMCs supplied cDNA or gDNA.

In the original processing: The assay estimated nucleated cells by amplifying reference gene primers. The protocol was immunoSEQ multiplex PCR, while the TCRdb copy is restricted to in-frame clones and leaves out a portion. For V, J and clone size, that table is used; D and trimming come from the DNA. The data contain over 100,000 clones, roughly 88% of them singletons. CDR3 size: 13 residues. V trimming: 5 bases; J trimming: 4 bases; junction bases outside the gene matches: 5. Germline V gives CDR1 SNHLY, CDR2 FYNNEI. Sequencing used peripheral blood. The rearrangement uses TRBV2 and TRBJ2-7; 7 positions match TRBD1. The TCR comes from a man aged 50-59 years with acute or convalescent COVID-19. The CDR3 nucleotides are TGTGCCAGCAGTCCGGAGACAGGGTACGAGCAGTACTTC. This encodes CASSPETGYEQYF.